Sequencing of this TCR beta chain was carried out in a study of human T cells and chemical hapten exposure. Study as a whole: The study traced per-sample TCR yield variation mainly to small differences in pooled library volumes.

Whole blood that had not been fractionated was the source of extracted total RNA. Per the study methods: Counting gave a median of around 96,000 TCRs per sample, with values ranging from roughly 20,000 to 750,000. TCRdb processed the 5' RACE reads anew with MiXCR; each CDR3 protein has one entry. The V and J calls and clone size are TCRdb's, not the authors'. The sample has tens of thousands of distinct CDR3 sequences; less than 9.5% are singletons. The CDR3 contains 15 residues. V was shortened by 2 bases and J by 6 bases, with 14 bases between the two germline ends. Germline CDR1 MGHDK, CDR2 SYGVNS.

This TCR derives from a male donor in good health. The V gene is TRBV25-1, the J gene TRBJ2-4, with D unresolved. CDR3 DNA sequence: TGTGCCAGCAGTGAAGTGATAGGGCCCGGAAACATTCAGTACTTC. It encodes CASSEVIGPGNIQYF. Together with reference TRBV25-1 and TRBJ2-4, the CDR3 gives the full variable domain: EADIYQTPRYLVIGTGKKITLECSQTMGHDKMYWYQQDPGMELHLIHYSYGVNSTEKGDLSSESTVSRIRTEHFPLTLESARPSHTSQYLCASSEVIGPGNIQYFGAGTRLSVL.